This record looks at one T cell receptor (beta chain) sequence and its context. Its antigen is undetermined. Reverse transcription of extracted RNA yielded cDNA, which provided the sequencing template. Produced via immunoSEQ multiplex PCR; TCRdb's table is partial and in-frame only. The sample holds around 14,000 clones, about 50% seen once. Trimming removed 7 bases at V and 3 bases at J, with 13 bases between. In germline, CDR1 is MNHEY, CDR2 SVGAGI. The CDR3 length is 14 residues. This sample was taken from a study of CD8+ T cells in alopecia areata. Lesional scalp punch biopsies and peripheral blood came from alopecia areata patients. The study, taken as a whole, reports: Affected scalp, especially in alopecia totalis/universalis, had a higher clonality than normal scalp did. Sequences from scalp samples also cover resident alphabeta T cells of normal skin.

This receptor was taken from a human donor with alopecia areata. The material was skin, obtained at week 0. The V and J genes are TRBV6-5 and TRBJ1-5; D gene ambiguous. The CDR3: CASKAGLTNQPQHF. The CDR3 nucleotides are TGTGCCAGCAAAGCGGGCCTCACCAATCAGCCCCAGCATTTT.